These 6 T cell receptor beta chains were sequenced from one sample in a study of neoadjuvant nivolumab and ipilimumab in lung cancer (TCRdb year 2020). This specimen's time point label, interpreted: at surgical resection after neoadjuvant nivolumab +/- ipilimumab. Libraries were made using the immunoSEQ multiplex PCR assay. The immuneACCESS repertoire file appears here via TCRdb, limited to in-frame rearrangements. These files lack a portion of the clones; in checked studies, under half of the deficit traces to unresolved V genes, and the cause of the others is not known. This sample comprises 25,000 to 35,000 clones, 90% of them detected only once. About 5.3% of the sample belongs to the ten largest clones. The sequencing here drew on peripheral blood, taken after neoadjuvant nivolumab, alone or with ipilimumab, at or shortly before surgery. These receptors came from an adult with non-small cell lung cancer.

The chain uses TRBV5-4 and TRBJ2-7, with 8 bases matching TRBD1. V shed 0 bases and J 1 base; nucleotides not matched to a gene: 6. CDR1 and CDR2 (germline): SGHNT, YYREEE (reference sequence). This CDR3 region has 16 residues. CDR3 sequence (DNA): TGTGCCAGCAGCTTGGGGGGTGGGACAGGATCCTACGAGCAGTACTTC. Encoded protein: CASSLGGGTGSYEQYF.

The CDR3 nucleotides are TGCGCCAGCTTTAGCGGGGGGATCCAAGAGACCCAGTACTTC. Translation: CASFSGGIQETQYF. V is TRBV5-1 and J is TRBJ2-5, with 10 bases fitting TRBD2. Losses at the gene ends were 7 bases for V and 1 base for J; bases not matched to a gene: 4. Germline V lookup: CDR1 SGHRS, CDR2 YFSETQ. CDR3 length: 14 amino acids.

The chain combines TRBV6-1 with TRBJ1-2, with a weak D call TRBD1 (6 bases). The CDR3 consists of 13 residues. The ends were cut back, 7 bases at V and 2 bases at J, with 11 bases in the middle. Germline V CDR1 and CDR2: MNHNS, SASEGT. CDR3 residues: CASNTGQNYGYTF. The DNA for the CDR3 is TGTGCCAGCAACACAGGGCAGAACTATGGCTACACCTTC.

The V call is TRBV11-2, the J call TRBJ2-5, with D perhaps TRBD2 (5 bases). The CDR3 runs 13 residues. Germline assignment: CDR1 SGHAT and CDR2 FQNNGV. Trimming took 6 bases from V and 5 from J, leaving 13 bases between them. CDR3 in DNA: TGTGCCAGCAGACCCCCGGGATCGGAGACCCAGTACTTC. Translation gives CASRPPGSETQYF.

The J gene is TRBJ2-1, the V gene TRBV10-3; D is possibly TRBD1 or TRBD2 (7 bases each). The V gene's germline CDR1 is ENHRY and CDR2 SYGVKD. V was shortened by 8 bases and J by 4 bases, with 15 bases between the two germline ends. This CDR3 is built from 14 residues. Here the CDR3 reads CAIGGDSTYNEQFF. The CDR3 DNA sequence: TGTGCCATCGGGGGGGACAGTACTTACAATGAGCAGTTCTTC.

The chain combines TRBV5-6 with TRBJ2-5; 9 bases match TRBD1. The germline V gene has CDR1 SGHDT and CDR2 YYEEEE. This CDR3 contains 15 residues. V lost 3 bases and J lost 5; bases outside the gene matches: 8. Here the CDR3 DNA reads TGTGCCAGCAGCTCCGACAGGGGGTGGGGGGAGACCCAGTACTTC. Translating it yields CASSSDRGWGETQYF.